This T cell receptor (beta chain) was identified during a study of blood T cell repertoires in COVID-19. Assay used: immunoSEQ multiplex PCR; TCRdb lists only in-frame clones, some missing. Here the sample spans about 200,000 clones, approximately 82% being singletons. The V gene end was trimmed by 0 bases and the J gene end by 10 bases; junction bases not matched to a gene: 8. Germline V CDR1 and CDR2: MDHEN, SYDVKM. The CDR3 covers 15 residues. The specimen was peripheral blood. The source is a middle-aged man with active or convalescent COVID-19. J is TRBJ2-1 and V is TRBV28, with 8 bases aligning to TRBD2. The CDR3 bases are TGTGCCAGCAGTTTATGGGGACTAGGCGCGGAGGAGCAGTTCTTC. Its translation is CASSLWGLGAEEQFF.